The 15 T cell receptor beta chains presented below share a single source sample, sequenced in a study of blood T cell repertoires in COVID-19. Sequencing used immunoSEQ multiplex PCR; TCRdb keeps in-frame clones, though not all of them. The data contain about 170,000 clones, roughly 82% of them singletons. Specimen: peripheral blood. These receptors were obtained from a woman between 70 and 85 years old with acute or convalescent COVID-19.

This clone has just a few counts. V and J are TRBV3-1 (or the pseudogene TRBV3-2) and TRBJ2-7, with a weak D call TRBD2 (5 bases). This CDR3 has 12 residues. Germline V lookup: CDR1 LGHDT, CDR2 YNNKEL (reference sequence). The V end lost 2 bases, the J end lost 7 bases, and 9 bases lay between the germline ends. The CDR3 loop reads CASSQTSGEQYF. CDR3 bases: TGTGCCAGCAGCCAAACCTCGGGGGAGCAGTACTTC.

The rearrangement links TRBV2 to TRBJ1-1; tentatively, D is TRBD1 (5 bases). The germline V and J ends were trimmed by 5 bases and 9 bases, with 10 bases remaining between them. This CDR3 is 11 amino acids long. CDR1 and CDR2 from the germline V gene are SNHLY and FYNNEI. CDR3 bases: TGTGCCAGCAGTCCACAGGAGAAAGCTTTCTTT. Translated: CASSPQEKAFF. Using reference TRBV2 and TRBJ1-1 for the parts outside the CDR3, the full variable domain is EPEVTQTPSHQVTQMGQEVILRCVPISNHLYFYWYRQILGQKVEFLVSFYNNEISEKSEIFDDQFSVERPDGSNFTLKIRSTKLEDSAMYFCASSPQEKAFFGQGTRLTVV.

The chain couples TRBV19 to TRBJ2-5; possible D gene TRBD2, 6 bases. V gave up 6 bases and J gave up 4 bases, with 15 bases separating them. Germline V CDR1 and CDR2: LNHDA, SQIVND (reference sequence). The CDR3 loop spans 14 amino acids. The CDR3 is CASSPRGSGETQYF. The CDR3, as DNA: TGTGCCAGTAGCCCCCGGGGTAGCGGAGAGACCCAGTACTTC.

The V call is TRBV27, the J call TRBJ1-4, with 9 bases that match TRBD1. Germline CDR1 and CDR2: MNHEY and SMNVEV (reference sequence). The V gene end was trimmed by 5 bases and the J gene end by 5 bases; junction bases not matched to a gene: 9. This CDR3 comprises 16 residues. DNA of the CDR3: TGTGCCAGCAGTGAGACAGGGGGTTACCTCAATGAAAAACTGTTTTTT. It specifies CASSETGGYLNEKLFF.

The rearrangement links TRBV14 to TRBJ2-2, with 8 bases identical to TRBD2. With V trimmed by 3 bases and J by 3 bases, 15 bases remained unmatched. This CDR3 spans 19 amino acids. Germline values: CDR1 SGHDN, CDR2 FVKESK. The CDR3 DNA follows: TGTGCCAGCAGCCACCCGCCGTGGGAGGTAGCGGGGCACACCGGGGAGCTGTTTTTT. Protein product: CASSHPPWEVAGHTGELFF.

The V gene is TRBV6-6, the J gene TRBJ2-5; 8 positions agree with TRBD1. This CDR3 is built from 14 residues. V trimming: 6 bases; J trimming: 1 base; junction bases outside the gene matches: 4. Germline CDR1 and CDR2: MNHNY and SVGAGI (reference sequence). The CDR3 here is CASRRQGSQETQYF. The CDR3 DNA follows: TGTGCCAGCAGAAGACAGGGGTCCCAAGAGACCCAGTACTTC.

The gene calls are TRBV5-1 and TRBJ2-1; maybe TRBD1 (5 bases). Trimming removed 0 bases from V and 0 bases from J, with 13 bases in between. From germline, CDR1 is SGHRS and CDR2 YFSETQ. The CDR3 is 17 residues long. CDR3 loop: CASSLGRVTNSYNEQFF. CDR3 DNA: TGCGCCAGCAGCTTGGGCAGGGTAACAAACTCCTACAATGAGCAGTTCTTC.

The chain couples TRBV19 to TRBJ1-1, with TRBD1 identical over 7 bases. The germline gives CDR1 LNHDA, CDR2 SQIVND (reference sequence). After removal of 1 base from V and 10 bases from J, the junction contained 12 bases not matched to a gene. CDR3 size: 15 residues. In DNA, the CDR3 is TGTGCCAGTAGTATAGGTCCCATACAGGGGTTTGGAGCTTTCTTT. This gives the protein CASSIGPIQGFGAFF.

The rearrangement uses TRBV6-5 and TRBJ2-3; the D is unclear. CDR3 length: 15 amino acids. With 4 bases removed from V and 7 bases from J, the gap between germline ends came to 18 bases. Germline CDR1 MNHEY, CDR2 SVGAGI. CDR3 region: CASSSSRHPTNTQYF. DNA of the CDR3: TGTGCCAGCAGTTCCAGCCGACACCCCACGAATACGCAGTATTTT.

This clone was picked up one time. The chain carries TRBV19 and TRBJ1-2, with TRBD1 matching 7 bases. The CDR3 is made up of 15 amino acids. Trimming took 5 bases from V and 8 from J; bases not matched to a gene: 14. Germline CDR1 and CDR2: LNHDA and SQIVND (reference sequence). In DNA form, the CDR3 reads TGTGCCAGTAGTTACACCGCTAAGACAGGGCAAGGCTACACCTTC. Its protein product is CASSYTAKTGQGYTF.

The chain employs TRBV18 and TRBJ2-5, with 8 bases fitting TRBD1. Germline values: CDR1 KGHSH, CDR2 LQKENI. After removal of 6 bases from V and 4 bases from J, the junction contained 7 bases not matched to a gene. The CDR3 is 14 amino acids. Here the CDR3 reads CASSPGGMGETQYF. The CDR3 DNA follows: TGTGCCAGCTCCCCAGGGGGCATGGGAGAGACCCAGTACTTC.

The J gene is TRBJ1-5, the V gene TRBV5-4; a weak D match, TRBD1 (5 bases). V was shortened by 0 bases and J by 7 bases, with 5 bases between the two germline ends. CDR3 length: 12 amino acids. CDR1 is SGHNT, CDR2 YYREEE, per germline (reference sequence). The CDR3 DNA reads as TGTGCCAGCAGCTTGGACAGGCAGCCCCAGCATTTT. Translation: CASSLDRQPQHF.

The CDR3 protein is CASSLTYGTSASQETQYF. DNA for the CDR3: TGTGCCAGCAGTTTAACGTATGGGACTAGCGCTTCCCAAGAGACCCAGTACTTC. The rearrangement joins TRBV28 to TRBJ2-5; 10 nucleotides line up with TRBD2. The CDR3 spans 18 residues. V gave up 2 bases and J gave up 1 base; unmatched junction bases: 10. Germline values: CDR1 MDHEN, CDR2 SYDVKM. Looking up the rest from reference TRBV28 and TRBJ2-5 gives the full variable domain: DVKVTQSSRYLVKRTGEKVFLECVQDMDHENMFWYRQDPGLGLRLIYFSYDVKMKEKGDIPEGYSVSREKKERFSLILESASTNQTSMYLCASSLTYGTSASQETQYFGPGTRLLVL.

The chain uses TRBV27 and TRBJ1-6; unclear D gene. Germline V CDR1 and CDR2: MNHEY, SMNVEV (reference sequence). Trimming removed 6 bases from V and 8 bases from J, with 8 bases in between. There are 12 residues in the CDR3. DNA of the CDR3: TGTGCCAGCAGCTTCTACCATTCACCCCTCCACTTT. Residues: CASSFYHSPLHF.

This chain joins TRBV7-2 and TRBJ2-1, with unresolved D. The V and J ends lost 1 base and 7 bases respectively, with 8 bases between them. Germline CDR1 reads SGHTA; CDR2 reads FQGNSA. The CDR3 has 13 amino acids. CDR3 nucleotides: TGTGCCAGCAGCTTAGGGCTAGTAAATGAGCAGTTCTTC. Translated, it gives CASSLGLVNEQFF.